This T cell receptor (beta chain) was sequenced for a study of T cells after yellow fever vaccination. One entry per CDR3 protein, called by TCRdb with MiXCR from the 5' RACE reads. The sample shows under 500,000 distinct CDR3 sequences, 15% to 20% of them seen only once. The table lists this clonotype with many counts. With 3 bases removed from V and 5 bases from J, the gap between germline ends came to 4 bases. The V gene's germline CDR1 is SGHTA and CDR2 FQGNSA. The CDR3 totals 11 residues. The receptor was isolated from a man younger than 35 who received the YFV17D yellow fever vaccine. V usage is TRBV7-2 and J usage is TRBJ2-5; no definite D call. The sequences come from PBMCs, collected before the yellow fever booster vaccination. As DNA, the CDR3 is TGTGCCAGCAGCTTTTTGGAGACCCAGTACTTC. Residues: CASSFLETQYF.